The present T cell receptor beta chain was sequenced within a study of blood T cell repertoires in COVID-19. V was trimmed by 6 bases and J by 7 bases, leaving 9 bases between them. The CDR3 has 11 amino acids. The repertoire was sequenced with immunoSEQ multiplex PCR; TCRdb's copy has only in-frame clones and lacks some. The data hold some 70,000 clones, with more than 75% observed a single time. Material for sequencing was peripheral blood. The sequence was obtained from a woman in her 70s with acute or convalescent COVID-19. V and J are TRBV12-3 or TRBV12-4 and TRBJ1-2; maybe TRBD1 (6 bases). The CDR3: CASRAGVGYTF. CDR3 coding DNA: TGTGCCAGCAGGGCAGGGGTTGGCTACACCTTC.